These 29 T cell receptor beta chains were all obtained from the same sample, sequenced in a study of blood T cell repertoires in COVID-19 (dated by TCRdb to the early 2020s). Libraries were prepared through the immunoSEQ multiplex PCR assay. TCRdb stores this immuneACCESS table with in-frame sequences only. Part of the clones is absent; in the studies checked, under half of the shortfall reflects unresolved V genes, and no reason is known for the rest. In this sample the table shows 300,000 to 400,000 clones, around nine tenths of which occur a single time. Clones ranked in the top ten supply more than 5.5% of the sample. The sequencing sample was made of peripheral blood. Receptors were obtained from a woman aged 70 to 79 with COVID-19, enrolled during active disease.

The V call is TRBV30, the J call TRBJ2-2; D perhaps matches TRBD1 (5 bases). CDR1 is GTSNPN and CDR2 is SVGIG in the germline V gene (reference sequence). The germline V and J ends were trimmed by 4 bases and 4 bases, with 16 bases remaining between them. The CDR3 loop spans 15 amino acids. CDR3 sequence (DNA): TGTGCCTGGATAAAGACAGCTTCATCCACCGGGGAGCTGTTTTTT. It specifies CAWIKTASSTGELFF.

DNA of the CDR3: TGTGCCAGCAGTTTGCGAGTCCACGAGCAGTACTTC. This codes for CASSLRVHEQYF. The J gene is TRBJ2-7, the V gene TRBV28; no clear D. V lost 3 bases, J lost 5 bases, and 8 bases lay in between. CDR3 length: 12 residues. CDR1 and CDR2 (germline): MDHEN, SYDVKM.

The chain links TRBV9 to TRBJ2-5; 9 bases map to TRBD2. CDR3 length equals 17 residues. After removal of 0 bases from V and 4 bases from J, the junction contained 10 bases not matched to a gene. The germline gives CDR1 SGDLS, CDR2 YYNGEE. CDR3 protein: CASSVAGGGAARETQYF. CDR3 nucleotide sequence: TGTGCCAGCAGCGTAGCTGGCGGGGGGGCCGCGCGAGAGACCCAGTACTTC.

The chain links TRBV10-2 to TRBJ1-2; 7 nucleotides agree with TRBD1. This CDR3 has 14 residues. Trimming cost V 4 bases and J 8 bases; bases outside gene matches: 10. The germline CDR1 and CDR2 sequences are WSHSY and SAAADI. The CDR3 DNA sequence: TGCGCCAGCAGTGGTTTGGAAGGGGGCGACGGCTACACCTTC. This encodes CASSGLEGGDGYTF.

This chain uses TRBV28 with TRBJ1-2; 8 bases are a match to TRBD1. The length of the CDR3 is 14 residues. J lost 7 bases, V lost 7 bases, and 11 bases had no gene match. Germline V gives CDR1 MDHEN, CDR2 SYDVKM. CDR3 amino acids: CASTNPTGVGGYTF. CDR3 nucleotides: TGTGCCAGCACCAATCCGACAGGGGTAGGTGGCTACACCTTC.

The rearrangement links TRBV29-1 to TRBJ2-7, with 8 nucleotides matching TRBD1. J was trimmed by 5 bases and V by 5 bases; bases with no gene match: 5. CDR1 and CDR2 from the germline V gene are SQVTM and ANQGSEA. The CDR3 sequence is 12 residues long. The CDR3 sequence: CSVSTGDHEQYF. In nucleotides, the CDR3 is TGCAGCGTTTCGACAGGGGACCACGAGCAGTACTTC.

This clone has just a few counts. The CDR3 reads CASRNLLGGSVNTEAFF. The CDR3 nucleotides read TGTGCCAGCAGAAACCTCCTCGGGGGAAGCGTGAACACTGAAGCTTTCTTT. V and J are TRBV28 and TRBJ1-1; D perhaps matches TRBD1 (5 bases). The germline CDR1 and CDR2 sequences are MDHEN and SYDVKM. The CDR3 contains 17 residues. The V gene lost 6 bases and the J gene lost 0 bases, with 20 bases spanning the gap.

This chain links TRBV14 with TRBJ2-7; 9 nucleotides line up with TRBD1. Germline-derived CDR1 and CDR2 are SGHDN and FVKESK. CDR3 length: 15 amino acids. Trimming removed 4 bases from V and 2 bases from J; junction bases left unmatched: 6. The CDR3 nucleotides read TGTGCCAGCAGCCTTGGGACAGGGAGAACCTACGAGCAGTACTTC. It yields the protein CASSLGTGRTYEQYF.

The rearrangement uses TRBV28 and TRBJ2-5; the match to TRBD1 covers 8 bases. CDR1 MDHEN and CDR2 SYDVKM come from the germline V gene. CDR3 length: 17 residues. V lost 4 bases, J lost 4 bases, and 14 bases stayed unmatched. CDR3 nucleotides: TGTGCCAGCAGTTCAACCGGGACAGGAGGAAGGGGAGAGACCCAGTACTTC. Its protein product is CASSSTGTGGRGETQYF.

The gene calls are TRBV30 and TRBJ2-5; D possibly corresponds to TRBD1 (6 bases). Germline V gene data show CDR1 as GTSNPN and CDR2 as SVGIG (reference sequence). V gave up 2 bases and J gave up 1 base, with 11 bases separating them. This CDR3 region has 14 residues. The CDR3 loop is CAWSSGHLQETQYF. The CDR3 DNA follows: TGTGCCTGGAGTTCGGGACACCTCCAAGAGACCCAGTACTTC.

CDR3 nucleotide sequence: TGTGCCAGCAGCGGCGGGGGGTCTCAGCAGCCCCAGCATTTT. This gives the protein CASSGGGSQQPQHF. The chain recombines TRBV7-9 with TRBJ1-5, with D possibly matching TRBD1 (5 bases). Per germline, CDR1 SEHNR and CDR2 FQNEAQ (reference sequence). The CDR3 is 14 amino acids. V was trimmed by 5 bases and J by 7 bases, leaving 15 bases between them.

This sequence joins TRBV27 and TRBJ1-1, with D tentatively TRBD1 (6 bases). Trimming took off 6 bases at V and 4 bases at J, with 21 bases between the two ends. The length of the CDR3 is 16 residues. CDR1 is MNHEY, CDR2 SMNVEV, per germline (reference sequence). The CDR3 reads CASSRVRGGDGTEAFF. Here the CDR3 DNA reads TGTGCCAGCAGCCGGGTTAGAGGGGGTGACGGCACTGAAGCTTTCTTT.

The V and J genes are TRBV7-9 and TRBJ2-1; D possibly corresponds to TRBD1 (5 bases). Germline loops: CDR1 SEHNR, CDR2 FQNEAQ (reference sequence). CDR3 length: 15 amino acids. V was trimmed by 2 bases and J by 3 bases, leaving 11 bases between them. The CDR3 nucleotides read TGTGCCAGCAGCTTAAGGCCGGACATCTACAATGAGCAGTTCTTC. Translating it yields CASSLRPDIYNEQFF.

The chain uses TRBV5-1 and TRBJ1-3; 7 nucleotides align to TRBD1. The CDR3 has 13 amino acids. In germline, CDR1 is SGHRS, CDR2 YFSETQ. After removal of 10 bases from V and 2 bases from J, the junction contained 6 bases not matched to a gene. CDR3 bases: TGCGCCTTACAGACAGGGACTGGAAACACCATATATTTT. Translated, it gives CALQTGTGNTIYF.

The chain recombines TRBV4-2 with TRBJ2-5, with D maybe TRBD1 (5 bases). CDR3 length equals 16 residues. Trimming took off 0 bases at V and 2 bases at J, with 13 bases between the two ends. Per germline, CDR1 LGHNA and CDR2 YNFKEQ. CDR3 coding DNA: TGTGCCAGCAGCCAAGATCAGGGCAGAGATCAAGAGACCCAGTACTTC. Translating it yields CASSQDQGRDQETQYF.

The gene calls are TRBV3-1 (or the pseudogene TRBV3-2) and TRBJ2-2, with 7 bases fitting TRBD2. CDR3 length: 14 amino acids. The germline V gene encodes CDR1 LGHDT and CDR2 YNNKEL (reference sequence). The V segment lost 11 bases and the J segment 4 bases; nucleotides outside the gene matches: 10. The CDR3 DNA follows: TGTGCCCCCCGCCTGGGGGGGGGCACCGGGGAGCTGTTTTTT. Protein sequence: CAPRLGGGTGELFF.

This chain joins TRBV7-2 and TRBJ1-1; D remains unclear. Trimming shortened V by 5 bases and J by 10 bases, and 17 bases separated the two germline ends. CDR3 length: 13 amino acids. Germline assignment: CDR1 SGHTA and CDR2 FQGNSA. CDR3 sequence reads: CASSHSRVLGAFF. The CDR3 nucleotides read TGTGCCAGCAGCCATTCGCGAGTCCTAGGAGCTTTCTTT.

The chain recombines TRBV5-1 with TRBJ2-3, with 8 bases fitting TRBD1. The CDR3 runs 14 residues. Per germline, CDR1 SGHRS and CDR2 YFSETQ. Trimming removed 4 bases from V and 6 bases from J; junction bases left unmatched: 7. The CDR3 region is CASSLSGGVDTQYF. The DNA for the CDR3 is TGCGCCAGCAGCCTGTCAGGGGGCGTCGATACGCAGTATTTT.

This chain uses TRBV6-5 with TRBJ2-7; no firm D call. The CDR3 loop spans 14 amino acids. The germline gives CDR1 MNHEY, CDR2 SVGAGI. V was clipped by 7 bases and J by 0 bases, with 13 bases between them. CDR3 DNA sequence: TGTGCCAGCACTAAGACAATCAGCTCCTACGAGCAGTACTTC. Translating gives CASTKTISSYEQYF.

The chain joins TRBV4-1 to TRBJ1-4; D possibly corresponds to TRBD1 (6 bases). Germline V CDR1 and CDR2: MGHRA, YSYEKL. Trimming cost V 4 bases and J 0 bases, with 9 bases left between them. The CDR3 length is 15 residues. In DNA, the CDR3 is TGCGCCAGCAGCCCCCGACAGGCAACTAATGAAAAACTGTTTTTT. Its protein product is CASSPRQATNEKLFF.

The chain has TRBV3-1 (or the pseudogene TRBV3-2) and TRBJ1-5, with D perhaps TRBD1 (6 bases). The V end lost 3 bases, the J end lost 7 bases, and 10 bases lay between the germline ends. From germline, CDR1 is LGHDT and CDR2 YNNKEL (reference sequence). The CDR3 covers 13 residues. CDR3 amino acids: CASSHQGPQPQHF. The CDR3 DNA is TGTGCCAGCAGCCATCAGGGGCCCCAGCCCCAGCATTTT.

The rearrangement joins TRBV28 to TRBJ1-6; D not certain. Per germline, CDR1 MDHEN and CDR2 SYDVKM. This CDR3 spans 14 amino acids. Trimming left V 2 bases short and J 10 bases short, with 12 bases between. CDR3 in amino acids: CASSLQARGSPLHF. The CDR3 region has the DNA TGTGCCAGCAGTTTACAGGCTCGGGGATCACCCCTCCACTTT. The complete variable domain, with remaining parts taken from reference TRBV28 and TRBJ1-6, reads DVKVTQSSRYLVKRTGEKVFLECVQDMDHENMFWYRQDPGLGLRLIYFSYDVKMKEKGDIPEGYSVSREKKERFSLILESASTNQTSMYLCASSLQARGSPLHFGNGTRLTVT.

The chain joins TRBV24-1 to TRBJ2-3; TRBD1 agrees at 7 bases. Germline-derived CDR1 and CDR2 are KGHDR and SFDVKD. The CDR3 length is 15 residues. With V trimmed by 1 base and J by 2 bases, 2 bases remained unmatched. CDR3 DNA: TGTGCCACCAGTGATTTTAGGGGGCTCACAGATACGCAGTATTTT. The encoded protein is CATSDFRGLTDTQYF.

This chain uses TRBV12-3 or TRBV12-4 with TRBJ2-7; TRBD1 matches at 8 bases. With 4 bases clipped from V and 5 bases from J, the junction kept 4 bases outside the gene matches. This CDR3 spans 13 amino acids. The CDR3 bases are TGTGCCAGCAGTTACAGGGGGAGTCACGAGCAGTACTTC. This sequence encodes CASSYRGSHEQYF.

The genes are TRBV19 and TRBJ1-2, with unresolved D. The CDR3 loop spans 13 amino acids. V gave up 6 bases and J gave up 4 bases, with 12 bases separating them. Germline lookup yields CDR1 LNHDA and CDR2 SQIVND (reference sequence). CDR3 in amino acids: CASRADGTYGYTF. The DNA of the CDR3 is TGTGCCAGTAGAGCGGACGGCACCTATGGCTACACCTTC. Full variable domain (remainder filled in from reference TRBV19 and TRBJ1-2): DGGITQSPKYLFRKEGQNVTLSCEQNLNHDAMYWYRQDPGQGLRLIYYSQIVNDFQKGDIAEGYSVSREKKESFPLTVTSAQKNPTAFYLCASRADGTYGYTFGSGTRLTVV.

V gene TRBV29-1 combines with J gene TRBJ1-5, with unresolved D. The CDR3 covers 14 residues. V was shortened by 4 bases and J by 0 bases, with 10 bases between the two germline ends. Germline assignment: CDR1 SQVTM and CDR2 ANQGSEA. The CDR3 region is CSVVFGNSNQPQHF. The CDR3 DNA reads as TGCAGCGTTGTATTCGGGAATAGCAATCAGCCCCAGCATTTT.

The chain recombines TRBV4-3 with TRBJ2-5; the match to TRBD1 covers 9 bases. With V trimmed by 3 bases and J by 0 bases, 2 bases remained unmatched. Germline CDR1 reads LGHNA; CDR2 reads YSLEER. This CDR3 region has 15 residues. CDR3 sequence (DNA): TGCGCCAGCAGCCAGGGGACAGGGAACCAAGAGACCCAGTACTTC. It specifies CASSQGTGNQETQYF.

The gene calls are TRBV24-1 and TRBJ2-1; 11 bases fit TRBD2. Unmatched junction bases numbered 12, after V lost 6 bases and J lost 15 bases. This CDR3 region has 14 residues. Per germline, CDR1 KGHDR and CDR2 SFDVKD. This CDR3 is CATSSPIAGGPLFF. The DNA of the CDR3 is TGTGCCACCAGTTCGCCTATAGCGGGGGGGCCTCTGTTCTTC.

The V and J genes are TRBV2 and TRBJ2-7, with D possibly TRBD2 on 6 matching bases. The CDR3 has 14 amino acids. CDR1 and CDR2 from the germline V gene are SNHLY and FYNNEI. V lost 6 bases, J lost 0 bases, and 12 bases lay in between. CDR3 DNA sequence: TGTGCCAGCAGGGGGACTGGAAGCTCCTACGAGCAGTACTTC. Translation gives CASRGTGSSYEQYF.